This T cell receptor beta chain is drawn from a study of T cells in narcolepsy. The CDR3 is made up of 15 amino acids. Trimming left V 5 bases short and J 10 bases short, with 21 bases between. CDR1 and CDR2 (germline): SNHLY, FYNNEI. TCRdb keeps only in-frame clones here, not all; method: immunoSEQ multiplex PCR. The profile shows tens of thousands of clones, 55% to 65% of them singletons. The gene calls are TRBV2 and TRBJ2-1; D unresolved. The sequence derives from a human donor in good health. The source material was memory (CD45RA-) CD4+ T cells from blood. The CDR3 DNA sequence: TGTGCCAGCAGTTCGGTCTTATGGGTGGCTAACGAGCAGTTCTTC. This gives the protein CASSSVLWVANEQFF.